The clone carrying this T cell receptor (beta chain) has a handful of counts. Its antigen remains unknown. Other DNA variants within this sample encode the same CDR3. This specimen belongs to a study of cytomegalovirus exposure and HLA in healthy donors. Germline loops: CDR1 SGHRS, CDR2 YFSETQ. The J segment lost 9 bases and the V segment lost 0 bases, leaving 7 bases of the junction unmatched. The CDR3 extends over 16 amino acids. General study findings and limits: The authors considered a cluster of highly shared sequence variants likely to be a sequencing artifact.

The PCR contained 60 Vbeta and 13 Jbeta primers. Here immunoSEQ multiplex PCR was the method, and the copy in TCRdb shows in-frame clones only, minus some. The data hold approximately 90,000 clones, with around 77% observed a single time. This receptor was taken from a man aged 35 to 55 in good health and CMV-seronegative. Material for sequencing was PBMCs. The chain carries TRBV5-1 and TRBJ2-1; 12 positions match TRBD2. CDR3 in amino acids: CASSLGLAGVPIEQFF. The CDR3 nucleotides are TGCGCCAGCAGCTTGGGACTAGCGGGAGTCCCTATTGAGCAGTTCTTC. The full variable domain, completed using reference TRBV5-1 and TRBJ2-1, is KAGVTQTPRYLIKTRGQQVTLSCSPISGHRSVSWYQQTPGQGLQFLFEYFSETQRNKGNFPGRFSGRQFSNSRSEMNVSTLELGDSALYLCASSLGLAGVPIEQFFGPGTRLTVL.